This TCR beta chain was observed in a study of blood T cell repertoires in COVID-19 (dated by TCRdb to about 2020). Regarding the study in general: Samples covering the acute and convalescent phases of COVID-19 were provided by collaborators in the United States, Italy and Spain. The material from the prospective study consisted of cDNA or gDNA derived from T cells, B-cell-depleted T cells, or PBMCs. Subjects who had been exposed to COVID-19, were actively infected with it, or had recovered from it provided the deeply sampled blood TCRbeta repertoires that made up the dataset. The repertoires were released in a freely available public database intended as a resource for research on the immune response to SARS-CoV-2. Samples were obtained from the ongoing ImmuneRACE study (first 160 participants) and from some 1,200 subjects provided by 6 global collaborators. Nearly every sample came with metadata listing a de-identified subject ID, COVID-19 status, age in years and sex. Where available, HLA class I and class II types were taken from metadata supplied by the sample provider and were not determined by assay-based typing. Points the paper makes about the study in general: The amount of clinical and demographic metadata varied by source and participant and was provided uncurated.

Notes on this clone: It has no known antigen specificity. There are no base qualities to consult, and no much larger clone falls within one base.

Participants in the prospective study were enrolled through a virtual design, were aged roughly 18 to 100 years, and lived in 24 United States geographic areas. In the prospective study, cohorts were assigned on the basis of participant-reported clinical history obtained from a screening survey and a study questionnaire. For ImmuneRACE Cohort 3, a participant was defined as recovered based on two consecutive negative NP/OP PCR tests, clearance by a healthcare professional, or resolution of symptoms. In the prospective study, whole blood, serum and a nasopharyngeal or oropharyngeal swab were collected from each participant by mobile phlebotomists. Prospective study participants could optionally give additional blood draws and questionnaires over an approximately 2-month period. Prospective study blood samples were shipped either frozen or at room temperature before DNA extraction. TCRbeta CDR3 regions were amplified from genomic DNA by means of the immunoSEQ Assay, a bias-controlled multiplex PCR. The paper's processing steps were these. The number of nucleated cells in each sample was estimated from the amplification of reference gene primers within the assay. Sequence reads were collapsed and filtered to measure the absolute abundance of every unique TCRbeta CDR3 rearrangement. For each sample, productive Simpson clonality was calculated as the square root of Simpson's diversity index over productive rearrangements. TCRdb limited this immuneACCESS table to in-frame rearrangements with V and J called. A share of clones is missing; checked studies link under half to unresolved V genes, and the rest is unexplained. Clone size and the V and J calls come from that table; the DNA yielded D and trimming. The sample data list fewer than 300,000 clones, and around 85% of these were observed just once. The ten largest clones add up to 2% to 3% of the sample.

Sequencing was performed on PBMCs or T cells enriched from blood (not recorded which). This TCR came from a woman aged 50 to 65 who had recovered from COVID-19.

The CDR3 protein sequence reads: CASSLGRGGSNEQYF. The DNA sequence is given as TGCGCCAGCAGCTTAGGACGGGGGGGATCTAACGAGCAGTACTTC. The chain joins TRBV5-1 to TRBJ2-7; 8 nucleotides in the junction match TRBD2. The cysteine opens and the phenylalanine closes a CDR3 of 15 amino acids. The retained sequence is limited to the CDR3, 45 bases, with the frame set at the first base. Based on the germline V gene, the CDR1 and CDR2 sequences are SGHRS and YFSETQ. Trimming removed 2 bases from V and 5 bases from J; the gene matches leave 9 bases unexplained.